Below are 18 T cell receptor beta chains sequenced from a single sample in a study of blood T cell repertoires in COVID-19 (dated by TCRdb to the early 2020s). Library creation used the immunoSEQ multiplex PCR assay. TCRdb limited this immuneACCESS table to in-frame rearrangements with V and J called. A share of clones is missing; checked studies link under half to unresolved V genes, and the rest is unexplained. The table for this sample lists roughly 280,000 clones; approximately 85% of them were counted only once. 11% of the sample is taken by the ten largest. Sequencing was carried out using peripheral blood. Every receptor here comes from a woman in her 70s with acute or convalescent COVID-19.

The chain joins TRBV3-1 (or the pseudogene TRBV3-2) to TRBJ1-2, with 8 bases aligning to TRBD1. The germline gives CDR1 LGHDT, CDR2 YNNKEL (reference sequence). After removal of 0 bases from V and 4 bases from J, the junction contained 10 bases not matched to a gene. The CDR3 extends over 17 amino acids. The CDR3 is CASSQEVGTGGGYGYTF. The DNA of the CDR3 is TGTGCCAGCAGCCAAGAGGTCGGAACAGGGGGTGGCTATGGCTACACCTTC.

This chain uses TRBV6-6 with TRBJ1-5; D is ambiguous. The V end was cut by 7 bases, the J end by 4 bases, with 8 bases between. The CDR3 has 12 residues. Germline CDR1 MNHNY, CDR2 SVGAGI (reference sequence). The CDR3 region has the DNA TGTGCCAGCACTCACCGGAATCAGCCCCAGCATTTT. Translation: CASTHRNQPQHF.

The chain links TRBV18 to TRBJ2-5, with D unresolved. Trimming pared 5 bases from V and 2 bases from J, leaving 15 bases between. The CDR3 totals 15 residues. CDR1 and CDR2 (germline): KGHSH, LQKENI. The CDR3 sequence is CASSSLWALQETQYF. The CDR3 nucleotides are TGTGCCAGCTCATCCCTATGGGCCCTTCAAGAGACCCAGTACTTC.

The gene calls are TRBV6-5 and TRBJ2-2; unclear D gene. This CDR3 has 12 residues. Germline V lookup: CDR1 MNHEY, CDR2 SVGAGI. V dropped 8 bases and J dropped 0 bases, with 4 bases sitting between them. The CDR3 loop reads CASQANTGELFF. Written as DNA, the CDR3 is TGTGCCAGCCAGGCGAACACCGGGGAGCTGTTTTTT.

There are a few counts of this clone. The chain employs TRBV2 and TRBJ1-1; D is unclear. From germline, CDR1 is SNHLY and CDR2 FYNNEI. V lost 4 bases and J lost 4, with 10 bases in between. The CDR3 has 13 residues. CDR3 sequence (DNA): TGTGCCAGCAGTGCCGCACAGATCACTGAAGCTTTCTTT. Protein product: CASSAAQITEAFF.

The chain uses TRBV7-9 and TRBJ2-7; TRBD1 matches at 8 bases. Germline lookup yields CDR1 SEHNR and CDR2 FQNEAQ (reference sequence). V dropped 2 bases and J dropped 6; count of bases not matched to a gene: 12. The CDR3 is made up of 16 amino acids. CDR3 region: CASSLLQGGPTGEQYF. CDR3 nucleotides: TGTGCCAGCAGCTTATTACAGGGGGGCCCCACTGGCGAGCAGTACTTC.

The J gene is TRBJ1-5, the V gene TRBV24-1; no firm D call. This CDR3 comprises 13 residues. Trimming took off 9 bases at V and 3 bases at J, with 11 bases between the two ends. From germline, CDR1 is KGHDR and CDR2 SFDVKD. The CDR3 coding sequence is TGTGCCACCTCCAGAGGCCACAATCAGCCCCAGCATTTT. It specifies CATSRGHNQPQHF.

The genes are TRBV18 and TRBJ1-3, with D possibly TRBD1 on 5 matching bases. This CDR3 is built from 14 residues. The V end was cut by 2 bases, the J end by 0 bases, with 5 bases between. Germline-derived CDR1 and CDR2 are KGHSH and LQKENI. In DNA form, the CDR3 reads TGTGCCAGCTCACCAGACAGCTCTGGAAACACCATATATTTT. Translating it yields CASSPDSSGNTIYF.

This clone was recorded only once. The chain is built from TRBV7-3 and TRBJ1-2, with D perhaps matching TRBD1 (5 bases). Germline V CDR1 and CDR2: SGHTA, FQGTGA. Trimming took 5 bases from V and 4 from J, leaving 11 bases between them. The CDR3 loop spans 13 amino acids. In DNA, the CDR3 is TGTGCCAGCAGCCCTGATAGGGGCTATGGCTACACCTTC. Translation: CASSPDRGYGYTF. The full variable domain, with the rest looked up from reference TRBV7-3 and TRBJ1-2, is GAGVSQTPSNKVTEKGKYVELRCDPISGHTALYWYRQSLGQGPEFLIYFQGTGAADDSGLPNDRFFAVRPEGSVSTLKIQRTERGDSAVYLCASSPDRGYGYTFGSGTRLTVV.

This chain uses TRBV10-1 with TRBJ2-7, with TRBD2 matching over 7 bases. This CDR3 has 12 residues. Germline CDR1 reads WNHNN; CDR2 reads SYGVQD (reference sequence). J gave up 7 bases and V 8 bases, and 8 bases lay outside the gene matches. This CDR3 reads CASFRGVREQYF. The CDR3, as DNA: TGCGCCAGCTTCCGGGGGGTGCGGGAGCAGTACTTC.

The V call is TRBV6-1, the J call TRBJ1-1; the D is unclear. The germline V gene encodes CDR1 MNHNS and CDR2 SASEGT. Between the trimmed V and J ends, which lost 2 bases and 8 bases, there was a span of 6 bases. This CDR3 has 11 amino acids. The CDR3 nucleotides are TGTGCCAGCAGTGAATATCAGGAAGCTTTCTTT. Its translation: CASSEYQEAFF.

V usage is TRBV5-6 and J usage is TRBJ2-5, with 7 bases aligning to TRBD2. The CDR3 runs to 16 residues. With 3 bases clipped from V and 1 base from J, the junction kept 9 bases outside the gene matches. CDR1 and CDR2 (germline): SGHDT, YYEEEE. CDR3 protein: CASSSILAGRQETQYF. As DNA, the CDR3 is TGTGCCAGCAGCTCAATATTAGCGGGCCGCCAAGAGACCCAGTACTTC. The whole variable domain, remainder taken from reference TRBV5-6 and TRBJ2-5, is DAGVTQSPTHLIKTRGQQVTLRCSPKSGHDTVSWYQQALGQGPQFIFQYYEEEERQRGNFPDRFSGHQFPNYSSELNVNALLLGDSALYLCASSSILAGRQETQYFGPGTRLLVL.

This sequence joins TRBV7-9 and TRBJ1-6; D uncertain. Trimming shortened V by 1 base and J by 0 bases, and 10 bases separated the two germline ends. The CDR3 consists of 17 residues. From germline, CDR1 is SEHNR and CDR2 FQNEAQ (reference sequence). CDR3 protein: CASSLDAGVSYNSPLHF. The CDR3 DNA follows: TGTGCCAGCAGCTTAGATGCAGGCGTCTCCTATAATTCACCCCTCCACTTT.

CDR3 bases: TGTGCCAGCTCCCGGGACAGCCTGTCGGGGAACACTGAAGCTTTCTTT. It yields the protein CASSRDSLSGNTEAFF. The V gene is TRBV2, the J gene TRBJ1-1; TRBD1 agrees at 7 bases. Per germline, CDR1 SNHLY and CDR2 FYNNEI. The J segment lost 1 base and the V segment lost 8 bases, leaving 13 bases of the junction unmatched. The CDR3 is made up of 16 amino acids. The full variable domain, its missing parts supplied by reference TRBV2 and TRBJ1-1, is EPEVTQTPSHQVTQMGQEVILRCVPISNHLYFYWYRQILGQKVEFLVSFYNNEISEKSEIFDDQFSVERPDGSNFTLKIRSTKLEDSAMYFCASSRDSLSGNTEAFFGQGTRLTVV.

The rearrangement uses TRBV6-1 and TRBJ2-7; unclear D gene. V lost 1 base, J lost 2 bases, and 6 bases lay in between. The V gene's germline CDR1 is MNHNS and CDR2 SASEGT. CDR3 length: 13 amino acids. The DNA for the CDR3 is TGTGCCAGCAGTGAAGGCGCAACCTACGAGCAGTACTTC. It translates to CASSEGATYEQYF.

This clone has only one observation. The chain carries TRBV24-1 and TRBJ1-2, with 11 bases fitting TRBD1. Germline CDR1 and CDR2: KGHDR and SFDVKD. The CDR3 is 16 residues long. The junction had 11 bases not matched to a gene; V was cut back by 4 bases and J by 8 bases. The CDR3 DNA sequence: TGTGCCACCAGTGACCCAGGACAGGGGGCGAACGGAGGCTACACCTTC. Protein sequence: CATSDPGQGANGGYTF.

This rearrangement joins TRBV19 to TRBJ1-1; the D gene is possibly TRBD1 (6 bases). CDR3 length: 13 residues. V lost 10 bases, J lost 4 bases, and 16 bases lay in between. Germline V lookup: CDR1 LNHDA, CDR2 SQIVND (reference sequence). CDR3 in amino acids: CATSGAVRTEAFF. The DNA of the CDR3 is TGTGCCACTTCAGGGGCAGTCCGCACTGAAGCTTTCTTT.

The rearrangement joins TRBV21-1 to TRBJ2-4; the table's D call, TRBD2, was not checked against the DNA. TRBV21-1 is a pseudogene segment. This CDR3 region has 19 residues. CDR3 residues: CASSKGYRDFYSAKNIQYF. Written as DNA, the CDR3 is TGTGCCAGCAGCAAAGGCTACCGGGACTTCTATTCAGCCAAAAACATTCAGTACTTC.